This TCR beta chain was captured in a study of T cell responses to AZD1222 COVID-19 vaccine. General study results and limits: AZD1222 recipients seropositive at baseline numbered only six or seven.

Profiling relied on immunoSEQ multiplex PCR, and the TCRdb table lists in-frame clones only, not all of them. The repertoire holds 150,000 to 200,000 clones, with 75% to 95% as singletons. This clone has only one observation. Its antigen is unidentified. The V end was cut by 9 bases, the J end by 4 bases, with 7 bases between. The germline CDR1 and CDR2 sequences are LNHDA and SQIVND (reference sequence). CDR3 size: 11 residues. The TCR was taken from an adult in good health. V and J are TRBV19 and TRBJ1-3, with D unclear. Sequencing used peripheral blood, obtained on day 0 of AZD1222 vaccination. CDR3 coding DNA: TGTGCCAGCAGTGGGGGAAACACCATATATTTT. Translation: CASSGGNTIYF.